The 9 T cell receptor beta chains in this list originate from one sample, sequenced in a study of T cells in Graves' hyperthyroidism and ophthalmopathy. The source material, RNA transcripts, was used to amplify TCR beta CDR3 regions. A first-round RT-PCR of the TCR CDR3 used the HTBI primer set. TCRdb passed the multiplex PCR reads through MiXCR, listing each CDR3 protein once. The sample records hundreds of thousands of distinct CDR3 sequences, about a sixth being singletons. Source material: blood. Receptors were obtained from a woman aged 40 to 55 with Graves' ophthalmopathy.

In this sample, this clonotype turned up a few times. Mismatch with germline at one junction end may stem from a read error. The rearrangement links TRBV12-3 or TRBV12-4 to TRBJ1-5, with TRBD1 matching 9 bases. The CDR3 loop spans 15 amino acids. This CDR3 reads CAGSLGQGTGQPQHF. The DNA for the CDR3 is TGTGCCGGCAGTCTAGGACAGGGGACGGGTCAGCCCCAGCATTTT.

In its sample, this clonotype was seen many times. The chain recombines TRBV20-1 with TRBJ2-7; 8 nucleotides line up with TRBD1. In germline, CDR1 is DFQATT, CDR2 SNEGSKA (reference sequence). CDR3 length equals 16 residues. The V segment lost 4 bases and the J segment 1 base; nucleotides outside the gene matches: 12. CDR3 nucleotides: TGCAGTGCTATACGACGCGGACAGGGTAATTCCTACGAGCAGTACTTC. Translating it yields CSAIRRGQGNSYEQYF.

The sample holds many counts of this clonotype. CDR3 nucleotides: TGTGCCAGCTCGGGGCAGCTGCTTTTTGGGCAGTTCTTC. This codes for CASSGQLLFGQFF. This chain links TRBV2 with TRBJ2-1; TRBD1 or TRBD2 may be the D gene (5 bases each). With 8 bases removed from V and 12 bases from J, the gap between germline ends came to 20 bases. The length of the CDR3 is 13 residues. CDR1 SNHLY and CDR2 FYNNEI come from the germline V gene.

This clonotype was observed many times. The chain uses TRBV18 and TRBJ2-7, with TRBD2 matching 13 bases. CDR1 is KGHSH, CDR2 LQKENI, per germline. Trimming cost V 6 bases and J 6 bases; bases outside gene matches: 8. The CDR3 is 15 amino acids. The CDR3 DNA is TGTGCCAGCTCCCGGACTAGCGGGAGTCTGGGCGAGCAGTACTTC. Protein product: CASSRTSGSLGEQYF.

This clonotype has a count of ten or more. In nucleotides, the CDR3 is TGCAGTGTTATAGCGGGGGGCAGCTACAATGAGCAGTTCTTC. Translation gives CSVIAGGSYNEQFF. The chain employs TRBV20-1 and TRBJ2-1, with 10 bases aligning to TRBD2. The V gene end was trimmed by 7 bases and the J gene end by 3 bases; junction bases not matched to a gene: 6. The CDR3 sequence is 14 residues long. The germline CDR1 and CDR2 sequences are DFQATT and SNEGSKA (reference sequence).

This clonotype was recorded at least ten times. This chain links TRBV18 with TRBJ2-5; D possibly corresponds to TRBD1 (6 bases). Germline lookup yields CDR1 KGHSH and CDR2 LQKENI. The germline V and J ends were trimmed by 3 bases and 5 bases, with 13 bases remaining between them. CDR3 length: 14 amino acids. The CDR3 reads CASSPAGARETQYF. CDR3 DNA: TGTGCCAGCTCACCCGCAGGGGCCAGGGAGACCCAGTACTTC.

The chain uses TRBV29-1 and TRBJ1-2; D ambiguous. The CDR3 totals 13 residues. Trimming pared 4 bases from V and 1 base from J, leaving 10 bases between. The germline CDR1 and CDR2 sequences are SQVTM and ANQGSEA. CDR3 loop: CSVGPGNNYGYTF. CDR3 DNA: TGCAGCGTTGGGCCGGGAAATAACTATGGCTACACCTTC.

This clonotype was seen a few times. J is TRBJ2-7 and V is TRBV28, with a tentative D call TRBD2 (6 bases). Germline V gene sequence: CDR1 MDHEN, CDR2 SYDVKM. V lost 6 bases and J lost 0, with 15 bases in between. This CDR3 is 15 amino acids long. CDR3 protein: CASSPGGVSSYEQYF. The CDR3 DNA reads TGTGCCAGCAGCCCTGGAGGGGTGAGCTCCTACGAGCAGTACTTC.

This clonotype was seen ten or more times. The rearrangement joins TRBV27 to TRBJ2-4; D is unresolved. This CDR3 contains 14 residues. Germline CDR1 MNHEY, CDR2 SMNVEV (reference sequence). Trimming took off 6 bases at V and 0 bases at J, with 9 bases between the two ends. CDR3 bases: TGTGCCAGCAGCTCAGCTTTAGCCAAAAACATTCAGTACTTC. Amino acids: CASSSALAKNIQYF.